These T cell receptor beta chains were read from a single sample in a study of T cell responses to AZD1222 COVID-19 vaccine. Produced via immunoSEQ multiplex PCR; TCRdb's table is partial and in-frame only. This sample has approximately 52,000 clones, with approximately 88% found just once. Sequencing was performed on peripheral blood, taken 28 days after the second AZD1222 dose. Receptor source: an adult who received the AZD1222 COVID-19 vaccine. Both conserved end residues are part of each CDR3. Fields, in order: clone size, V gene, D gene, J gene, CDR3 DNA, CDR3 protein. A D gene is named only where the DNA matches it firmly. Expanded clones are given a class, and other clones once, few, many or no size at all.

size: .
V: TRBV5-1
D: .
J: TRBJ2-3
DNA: TGCGCCAGCAGCTTGCCCCGGGACCCCACGCAGTATTTT
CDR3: CASSLPRDPTQYF

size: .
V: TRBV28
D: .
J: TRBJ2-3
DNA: TGTGCCAGCAGTCTACAGACGGGTACGCAGTATTTT
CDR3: CASSLQTGTQYF

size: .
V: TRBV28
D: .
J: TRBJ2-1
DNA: TGTGCCAGCAGGCACCAGGGGTACAATGAGCAGTTCTTC
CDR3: CASRHQGYNEQFF

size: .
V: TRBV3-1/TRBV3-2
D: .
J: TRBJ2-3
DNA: TGTGCCAGCAGCCAAGTACGGGAGCGTGCAGATACGCAGTATTTT
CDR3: CASSQVRERADTQYF

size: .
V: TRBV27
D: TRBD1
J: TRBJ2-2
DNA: TGTGCCAGCCGGACAGGGTGGACCGGGGAGCTGTTTTTT
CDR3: CASRTGWTGELFF

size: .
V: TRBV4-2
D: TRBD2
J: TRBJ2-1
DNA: TGTGCCAGCAGCCAAGAAAAGCGGGAGCCCTACAATGAGCAGTTCTTC
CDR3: CASSQEKREPYNEQFF

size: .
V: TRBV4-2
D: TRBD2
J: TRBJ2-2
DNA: TGTGCCAGCAGCCAAGCGGGACTAGCGGGAGGTGGGACCGGGGAGCTGTTTTTT
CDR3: CASSQAGLAGGGTGELFF

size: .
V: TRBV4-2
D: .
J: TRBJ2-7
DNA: TGTGCCAGCAGCCAAGTGACTACAAACCCGAGGGAGCAGTACTTC
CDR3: CASSQVTTNPREQYF

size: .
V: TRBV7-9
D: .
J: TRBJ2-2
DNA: TGTGCCAGCAGCTTAAACCCAAACACCGGGGAGCTGTTTTTT
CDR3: CASSLNPNTGELFF

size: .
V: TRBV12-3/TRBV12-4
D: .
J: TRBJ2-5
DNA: TGTGCCAGCAGTTTGGAGGGGGGGACCCAGTACTTC
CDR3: CASSLEGGTQYF

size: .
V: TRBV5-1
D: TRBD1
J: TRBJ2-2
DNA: TGCGCCAGCAGCCGACGGGGACAGGGGAACACCGGGGAGCTGTTTTTT
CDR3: CASSRRGQGNTGELFF

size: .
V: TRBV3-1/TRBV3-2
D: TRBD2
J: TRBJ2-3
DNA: TGTGCCAGCAGCCAAGATTCAAGCGGGAGTCGAGATACGCAGTATTTT
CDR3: CASSQDSSGSRDTQYF

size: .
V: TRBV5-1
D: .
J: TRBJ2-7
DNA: TGCGCCAGCAGCCCTTCTTCTTCCGGACTCGGGGGCGAGCAGTACTTC
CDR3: CASSPSSSGLGGEQYF

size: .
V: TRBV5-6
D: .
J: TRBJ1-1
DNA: TGTGCCAGCAGCAACGAGGGACGACCCACTGAAGCTTTCTTT
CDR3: CASSNEGRPTEAFF

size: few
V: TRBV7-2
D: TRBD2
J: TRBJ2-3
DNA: TGTGCCAGCAGCCGGAGCGGGAGCTCGCAGTATTTT
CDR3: CASSRSGSSQYF

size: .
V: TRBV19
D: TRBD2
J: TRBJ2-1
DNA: TGTGCCAGTAGTATCTTTAGCGGGAGTCATAAGTATGAGCAGTTCTTC
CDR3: CASSIFSGSHKYEQFF